Detailed here is one T cell receptor beta chain. What it recognizes is unknown. The data are from a study of cytomegalovirus exposure and HLA in healthy donors. The study, taken as a whole, reports: TCR beta V- and J-gene trimming was later associated with a missense DCLRE1C variant. With DRB1 most and HLA-C fewest, TCR association rates differed between HLA loci in a later analysis.

13 Jbeta primers and 60 Vbeta primers were used for the PCR. The assay was immunoSEQ multiplex PCR, and TCRdb's table has in-frame clones only and misses some. The sample holds some 200,000 clones, roughly 78% seen once. The germline V gene has CDR1 SGHTA and CDR2 FQGTGA. V shed 2 bases and J shed 5 bases, with 11 bases lying between them. The CDR3 is 14 amino acids. The genes are TRBV7-3 and TRBJ2-3; D may be TRBD2 (5 bases). What was sequenced was PBMCs. The sequence derives from a boy between 10 and 17 years old in good health and CMV-seronegative. CDR3 in DNA: TGTGCCAGCAGCTTAGAGGGAGTAGTAGATACGCAGTATTTT. It encodes CASSLEGVVDTQYF.